This T cell receptor (beta chain) was obtained from a study of shared clonotypes between healthy human individuals. Measured with immunoSEQ multiplex PCR; TCRdb has only the in-frame clones, and not every one. Among 2,500,000 or so clones listed, about 90% were seen once. The count of this clone is one. Germline V CDR1 and CDR2: SGHTA, FQGNSA. The J segment lost 1 base and the V segment lost 6 bases, leaving 7 bases of the junction unmatched. There are 17 residues in the CDR3. The chain recombines TRBV7-2 with TRBJ2-2; the match to TRBD2 covers 11 bases. Input material: naive CD4+ T cells from PBMCs. The subset: CD45RA+ positively selected. This receptor was obtained from a man aged 18 to 35 in good health. Some clones in this sample may be carry-over from other donors' samples. The CDR3 region has the DNA TGTGCCAGCAGACGCCCGGGACTAGCGGAGAACACCGGGGAGCTGTTTTTT. This encodes CASRRPGLAENTGELFF.